This TCR beta chain is drawn from a study of cytomegalovirus exposure and HLA in healthy donors. Primers: 60 Vbeta forward and 13 Jbeta reverse. Per the original methods: In a later analysis, of around 80 million unique beta chains, roughly 10 million appeared in at least two donors. This table comes from immunoSEQ multiplex PCR, and its TCRdb copy is limited to in-frame clones, with some not included. V and J calls and clone size are those listed in that table; D and trimming were worked out from the DNA. The sample consists of about 200,000 clones, around four fifths of them appearing once. These donors counted as nominally healthy when sampled, but unrecorded immune exposures were likely. Notes on this clone: Its antigen remains unknown.

Germline V lookup: CDR1 MNHNS, CDR2 SASEGT. CDR3 length equals 14 residues. Broader study findings: A cluster of highly shared sequence variants was likely a sequencing artifact. HLA alleles were associated with fewer than 20,000 TCR beta sequences in a later analysis at 0.05 false discovery rate.

The receptor comes from a woman in her thirties or forties in good health and CMV-seronegative. Sequencing was carried out using PBMCs. This rearrangement joins TRBV6-1 to TRBJ2-5; D gene uncertain. Judging by the DNA end, TRBJ2-7 fits better; the J call may be wrong. The CDR3 loop is CASSELEFPYEQYF. For the CDR3, the DNA is TGTGCCAGCAGTGAACTGGAGTTCCCCTACGAGCAGTACTTC.